Listed below are T cell receptor beta chains from one sample, sequenced in a study of CD8 T cells in ankylosing spondylitis. TCRdb passed the 5' RACE reads through MiXCR, listing each CDR3 protein once. The data contain about 800,000 distinct CDR3 sequences, around 11% of them singletons. The sample consisted of blood, either unsorted or a sorted T cell fraction (not recorded which). The origin of the receptors is a male donor with ankylosing spondylitis. Both conserved end residues are part of each CDR3. The D gene is left open where the match is weak. The listing skips clone size in some rows; elsewhere it reads once, few, many or a size class.

size	V	J	D	DNA	CDR3
few	TRBV18	TRBJ2-2	TRBD2	TGTGCCAGCTCACTGGGACTAGCGGGAGGTCTCGCGAACACCGGGGAGCTGTTTTTT	CASSLGLAGGLANTGELFF
.	TRBV5-5	TRBJ1-6	.	TGTGCCAGCAGCTCCGCTCCTCCCAGCTCCTATAATTCACCCCTCCACTTT	CASSSAPPSSYNSPLHF
few	TRBV7-2	TRBJ1-2	TRBD1	TGTGCCAGCAGCTTATTATGGAGGGACAGGGGGAACTATGGCTACACCTTC	CASSLLWRDRGNYGYTF
few	TRBV5-1	TRBJ2-1	TRBD1	TGCGCCAGCAATTCGGACAGGGGTTCTGAGCAGTTCTTC	CASNSDRGSEQFF
few	TRBV6-5	TRBJ1-2	.	TGTGCCAGCACCCAGGGGAATGGCTACACCTTC	CASTQGNGYTF
few	TRBV27	TRBJ2-5	.	TGTGCCAGCAGTAGAATTTTGGGGGAGACCCAGTACTTC	CASSRILGETQYF
few	TRBV20-1	TRBJ2-1	.	TGCAGTGCGCTCTGGGCACGAGGGTACAATGAGCAGTTCTTC	CSALWARGYNEQFF
.	TRBV20-1	TRBJ2-7	.	TGCAGTGCTAGAGACGGTAACATCGAGGGTGAGCAGTACTTC	CSARDGNIEGEQYF
.	TRBV20-1	TRBJ1-1	.	TGCAGTGCGAGACCGGGGCCCATGAACACTGAAGCTTTCTTT	CSARPGPMNTEAFF
few	TRBV5-1	TRBJ1-1	TRBD1	TGCGCCAGTGGGACAGGGGTCGGGAACACTGAAGCTTTCTTT	CASGTGVGNTEAFF
many	TRBV11-2	TRBJ2-5	.	TGTGCCAGCAGCTCAGGGTACCAAGAGACCCAGTACTTC	CASSSGYQETQYF
.	TRBV28	TRBJ2-3	.	TGTGCCAGCAGTTTGGGGGGTTTCTTCACAGATACGCAGTATTTT	CASSLGGFFTDTQYF
few	TRBV9	TRBJ2-3	.	TGTGCCAGCAGCGTACAGGTCTTGCAAGATACGCAGTATTTT	CASSVQVLQDTQYF
.	TRBV4-3	TRBJ2-7	.	TGCGCCAGCAGCCAAGTAGGGGGATCAGGTTACGAGCAGTACTTC	CASSQVGGSGYEQYF
.	TRBV20-1	TRBJ1-5	.	TGCAGTGCTAGCTCAGGGACACTAGATCAGCCCCAGCATTTT	CSASSGTLDQPQHF
few	TRBV6-5	TRBJ1-1	.	TGTGCCAGCAGTTACTCGACCATGCCCCCCGAGAGAGCTTTCTTT	CASSYSTMPPERAFF
many	TRBV18	TRBJ2-7	TRBD1	TGTGCCAGCTCACAGACAGGGGGCGAAGACGAGCAGTACTTC	CASSQTGGEDEQYF
few	TRBV5-6	TRBJ2-5	.	TGTGCCAGCAGCGCTATCTCGGGACATATTAGAGAGACCCAGTACTTC	CASSAISGHIRETQYF
many	TRBV4-3	TRBJ1-1	.	TGCGCCAGCAGCCAAGATAGGCAGGGCGGGATAGCTTTCTTT	CASSQDRQGGIAFF
.	TRBV15	TRBJ1-5	.	TGTGCCACCAGCAGAGATAGGGGGGAAGGGCAGCCCCAGCATTTT	CATSRDRGEGQPQHF
.	TRBV10-2	TRBJ2-5	TRBD2	TGCGCCAGCAAGGCTAGCGGGAGTGAGACCCAGTACTTC	CASKASGSETQYF
few	TRBV9	TRBJ2-5	.	TGTGCCAGCAACCTAGACGGCAGGGCCCAGGAGACCCAGTACTTC	CASNLDGRAQETQYF
few	TRBV5-1	TRBJ2-3	.	TGCGCCAGCAGCGATCCGTCCGTTAGCACAGATACGCAGTATTTT	CASSDPSVSTDTQYF
few	TRBV20-1	TRBJ2-7	TRBD1	TGCAGTGCTACCCGGGACAGTGACTACGAGCAGTACTTC	CSATRDSDYEQYF
.	TRBV5-5	TRBJ2-1	TRBD2	TGTGCCAGCAGCTTTAGGGGGACTAGCGGGTACTATGAGCAGTTCTTC	CASSFRGTSGYYEQFF